These T cell receptor beta chains were read from a single sample in a study of human T cells and chemical hapten exposure. Each CDR3 protein gets one entry after TCRdb re-called the RACE reads with MiXCR. Among 70,000 to 85,000 distinct CDR3 sequences listed, approximately 8.6% were seen once. Material: whole blood. These receptors were obtained from a male donor in good health. Some clones in this sample may be carry-over from other donors' samples. Each CDR3 is given with its conserved first and last residue. Fields, in order: CDR3 DNA, CDR3 protein, J gene, V gene, D gene, clone size. A D gene is named only where the DNA matches it firmly. Not all rows give a size; the values are once, few, many and, for expanded clones, a class.

TGTGCCAGCAGTTCCGGAGGGGTTTTTGGTTCACCCCTCCACTTT CASSSGGVFGSPLHF TRBJ1-6 TRBV12-3/TRBV12-4 NA many
TGTGCCGGCGGACAGGGTCGCAATCAGCCCCAGCATTTT CAGGQGRNQPQHF TRBJ1-5 TRBV6-2/TRBV6-3 TRBD1 NA
TGTGCCAGCAGTCCAGGGTTCTACGAGCAGTACTTC CASSPGFYEQYF TRBJ2-7 TRBV12-3/TRBV12-4 NA many
TGTGCCAGCAGCTCTCCCGGACTAGCGGGAGGCGATTCCTACAATGAGCAGTTCTTC CASSSPGLAGGDSYNEQFF TRBJ2-1 TRBV7-8 TRBD2 many
TGCAGTGCTAGAGATCAGGAGCGTAGCACAGATACGCAGTATTTT CSARDQERSTDTQYF TRBJ2-3 TRBV20-1 NA NA
TGTGCCAGTCAAGATAATTCACCCCTCCACTTT CASQDNSPLHF TRBJ1-6 TRBV25-1 NA many
TGTGCCAGCAGGGCTAGCGCGAACACCGGGGAGCTGTTTTTT CASRASANTGELFF TRBJ2-2 TRBV6-2/TRBV6-3 NA many
TGCAGTGCTAGTAGTGGGACAGTTAATTCACCCCTCCACTTT CSASSGTVNSPLHF TRBJ1-6 TRBV20-1 TRBD1 few
TGTGCCAGCAGCGCCAGCGGGACGGTAAATGAAAAACTGTTTTTT CASSASGTVNEKLFF TRBJ1-4 TRBV9 NA NA
TGTGCCAGCAGTGCTGTGGGGAATGAGCAGTTCTTC CASSAVGNEQFF TRBJ2-1 TRBV25-1 NA NA
TGCAGCGTTGATGGACGGCAGAACACTGAAGCTTTCTTT CSVDGRQNTEAFF TRBJ1-1 TRBV29-1 NA NA
TGTGCCAGCAGCCTCTTTTCAGTTACAGATACGCAGTATTTT CASSLFSVTDTQYF TRBJ2-3 TRBV3-1 NA few
TGCAGTGCTAGAGGAAAGGGAGCATACAATGAGCAGTTCTTC CSARGKGAYNEQFF TRBJ2-1 TRBV20-1 NA few
TGTGCCAGCTCACCATTATCAAGAGGCCCGGAGGGGACCCAGTACTTC CASSPLSRGPEGTQYF TRBJ2-5 TRBV18 NA NA
TGCGCCAGCAGCTTGATCAGCTCCTATAATTCACCCCTCCACTTT CASSLISSYNSPLHF TRBJ1-6 TRBV5-1 NA many